These 7 T cell receptor beta chains originate from one sample sequenced in a study of CD8+ T cells in alopecia areata. Investigators isolated RNA and reverse transcribed it into cDNA to act as the sequencing template. TCRdb keeps only in-frame clones here, not all; method: immunoSEQ multiplex PCR. The sample consists of around 15,000 clones, less than 70% of them appearing once. Alopecia areata patients had lesional scalp punch biopsies and peripheral blood taken from them. Sequencing was done on a sample of skin. Receptor source: a human donor with alopecia areata.

J is TRBJ2-7 and V is TRBV28, with 8 bases identical to TRBD1. Germline V gives CDR1 MDHEN, CDR2 SYDVKM. The CDR3 is 16 residues long. After removal of 5 bases from V and 6 bases from J, the junction contained 15 bases not matched to a gene. CDR3 bases: TGTGCCAGCAGTCTAGGACAGGGTAGTAATTTGGGCGAGCAGTACTTC. It specifies CASSLGQGSNLGEQYF. Full variable domain (rest looked up from reference TRBV28 and TRBJ2-7): DVKVTQSSRYLVKRTGEKVFLECVQDMDHENMFWYRQDPGLGLRLIYFSYDVKMKEKGDIPEGYSVSREKKERFSLILESASTNQTSMYLCASSLGQGSNLGEQYFGPGTRLTVT.

This clone was detected only a few times. This sequence joins TRBV5-1 and TRBJ2-6, with TRBD2 as a possible D gene (6 bases). V lost 0 bases and J 0 bases, leaving 13 bases between the germline ends. The length of the CDR3 is 18 residues. The germline CDR1 and CDR2 sequences are SGHRS and YFSETQ. CDR3 nucleotide sequence: TGCGCCAGCAGCTTGGTGTTGGGACTGAGCTCTGGGGCCAACGTCCTGACTTTC. This sequence encodes CASSLVLGLSSGANVLTF.

The V gene is TRBV11-2, the J gene TRBJ2-7, with 7 bases lining up with TRBD1. The CDR3 has 13 residues. Trimming removed 1 base from V and 5 bases from J; junction bases left unmatched: 2. Germline CDR1 is SGHAT and CDR2 is FQNNGV. CDR3 nucleotides: TGTGCCAGCAGCTTAGCGGGACAGAACGAGCAGTACTTC. This gives the protein CASSLAGQNEQYF.

The chain employs TRBV2 and TRBJ2-3, with TRBD2 identical over 7 bases. V was clipped by 5 bases and J by 2 bases; unmatched bases: 1. The CDR3 length is 13 residues. The V gene's germline CDR1 is SNHLY and CDR2 FYNNEI. In DNA form, the CDR3 reads TGTGCCAGCAGTAGGGACTACACAGATACGCAGTATTTT. Its protein product is CASSRDYTDTQYF.

The V gene is TRBV27, the J gene TRBJ2-3; 15 bases map to TRBD2. This CDR3 has 15 residues. Germline lookup yields CDR1 MNHEY and CDR2 SMNVEV (reference sequence). V was clipped by 2 bases and J by 6 bases; unmatched bases: 0. CDR3 amino acids: CASSLGTSGRDTQYF. In nucleotides, the CDR3 is TGTGCCAGCAGTTTAGGGACTAGCGGGAGGGATACGCAGTATTTT.

The chain carries TRBV5-1 and TRBJ2-6; the D is unclear. This CDR3 comprises 16 residues. V shed 4 bases and J shed 0 bases, with 11 bases lying between them. Germline V gene sequence: CDR1 SGHRS, CDR2 YFSETQ. The CDR3 DNA reads TGCGCCAGCAGCCCAACACTCATCTCTGGGGCCAACGTCCTGACTTTC. Translated, it gives CASSPTLISGANVLTF. The variable domain in full, completed from reference TRBV5-1 and TRBJ2-6, reads KAGVTQTPRYLIKTRGQQVTLSCSPISGHRSVSWYQQTPGQGLQFLFEYFSETQRNKGNFPGRFSGRQFSNSRSEMNVSTLELGDSALYLCASSPTLISGANVLTFGAGSRLTVL.

The chain combines TRBV11-3 with TRBJ2-3, with 9 positions matching TRBD1. The CDR3 is made up of 15 amino acids. V gave up 5 bases and J gave up 1 base; unmatched junction bases: 4. Germline V gives CDR1 SGHNT, CDR2 YENEEA. In nucleotides, the CDR3 is TGTGCCAGCAGCCGACGGACAGGGGGCACAGATACGCAGTATTTT. It yields the protein CASSRRTGGTDTQYF.